Listed below are T cell receptor beta chains from one sample, sequenced in a study of blood T cell repertoires in COVID-19. TCRdb's table, derived via immunoSEQ multiplex PCR, lists solely in-frame clones and lacks some. The repertoire holds fewer than 200,000 clones, with approximately 85% as singletons. Sequenced: peripheral blood. These receptors were obtained from a man aged 40-49 years who had recovered from COVID-19. The CDR3 runs from the conserved cysteine through the conserved F or W. D genes are given only for firm matches. Size is stated for part of the rows, as once, few or many counts, or as a class when the clone is expanded.

J gene: TRBJ1-2; V gene: TRBV3-1/TRBV3-2; clone size: NA; D gene: NA; CDR3 protein: CASSLTVPDGYTF; CDR3 DNA: TGTGCCAGCAGCCTGACAGTGCCCGATGGCTACACCTTC
J gene: TRBJ1-5; V gene: TRBV4-1; clone size: NA; D gene: NA; CDR3 protein: CASSQVWVESNQPQHF; CDR3 DNA: TGCGCCAGCAGCCAAGTTTGGGTGGAGAGCAATCAGCCCCAGCATTTT
J gene: TRBJ2-7; V gene: TRBV28; clone size: NA; D gene: TRBD1; CDR3 protein: CASSAPSTGYHEQYF; CDR3 DNA: TGTGCCAGCAGTGCCCCTTCGACAGGGTACCACGAGCAGTACTTC
J gene: TRBJ1-6; V gene: TRBV19; clone size: NA; D gene: TRBD1; CDR3 protein: CASSVGGTANSPLHF; CDR3 DNA: TGTGCCAGTAGCGTGGGCGGGACAGCTAATTCACCCCTCCACTTT
J gene: TRBJ1-2; V gene: TRBV6-2/TRBV6-3; clone size: few; D gene: NA; CDR3 protein: CASSQQGRNYGYTF; CDR3 DNA: TGTGCCAGCAGCCAACAGGGCCGAAACTATGGCTACACCTTC
J gene: TRBJ2-1; V gene: TRBV7-2; clone size: NA; D gene: TRBD2; CDR3 protein: CASSPLAGTEVHEQFF; CDR3 DNA: TGTGCCAGCAGCCCCCTAGCGGGAACCGAGGTCCATGAGCAGTTCTTC
J gene: TRBJ2-6; V gene: TRBV7-6; clone size: NA; D gene: TRBD1; CDR3 protein: CASSPLMTGSGANVLTF; CDR3 DNA: TGTGCCAGCAGCCCATTAATGACAGGGTCTGGGGCCAACGTCCTGACTTTC
J gene: TRBJ2-7; V gene: TRBV7-2; clone size: NA; D gene: TRBD1; CDR3 protein: CASSLGTGGTYEQYF; CDR3 DNA: TGTGCCAGCAGCTTAGGGACAGGGGGCACCTACGAGCAGTACTTC
J gene: TRBJ2-5; V gene: TRBV7-3; clone size: once; D gene: TRBD2; CDR3 protein: CASSLGPAGGGETQYF; CDR3 DNA: TGTGCCAGCAGCTTAGGGCCAGCGGGGGGTGGAGAGACCCAGTACTTC
J gene: TRBJ2-2; V gene: TRBV6-6; clone size: NA; D gene: TRBD2; CDR3 protein: CATNGLAGVTGELFF; CDR3 DNA: TGTGCCACCAACGGGCTAGCGGGAGTTACCGGGGAGCTGTTTTTT
J gene: TRBJ2-2; V gene: TRBV4-2; clone size: once; D gene: TRBD2; CDR3 protein: CASSQLAGDTGELFF; CDR3 DNA: TGTGCCAGCAGCCAACTAGCGGGAGACACCGGGGAGCTGTTTTTT
J gene: TRBJ2-1; V gene: TRBV4-3; clone size: NA; D gene: TRBD2; CDR3 protein: CASSQGGLGVYEQFF; CDR3 DNA: TGCGCCAGCAGCCAAGGGGGACTAGGAGTCTATGAGCAGTTCTTC
J gene: TRBJ2-3; V gene: TRBV27; clone size: NA; D gene: NA; CDR3 protein: CASSFREADTQYF; CDR3 DNA: TGTGCCAGCAGTTTTAGGGAGGCAGATACGCAGTATTTT
J gene: TRBJ2-1; V gene: TRBV9; clone size: NA; D gene: NA; CDR3 protein: CASSLAGTYNEQFF; CDR3 DNA: TGTGCCAGCAGCTTAGCTGGGACTTACAATGAGCAGTTCTTC
J gene: TRBJ1-2; V gene: TRBV28; clone size: NA; D gene: TRBD1; CDR3 protein: CASRETGGLLNYGYTF; CDR3 DNA: TGTGCCAGCAGGGAGACAGGGGGCCTCCTTAACTATGGCTACACCTTC
J gene: TRBJ1-5; V gene: TRBV12-5; clone size: NA; D gene: TRBD1; CDR3 protein: CASGLVVGQGVQQPQHF; CDR3 DNA: TGTGCTAGTGGTTTGGTCGTAGGACAGGGAGTGCAGCAGCCCCAGCATTTT
J gene: TRBJ2-2; V gene: TRBV12-5; clone size: NA; D gene: NA; CDR3 protein: CASGLASGELFF; CDR3 DNA: TGTGCTAGTGGTTTGGCCAGCGGGGAGCTGTTTTTT
J gene: TRBJ2-1; V gene: TRBV6-4; clone size: NA; D gene: TRBD2; CDR3 protein: CASSGAGTSVNEQFF; CDR3 DNA: TGTGCCAGCAGTGGGGCCGGGACTAGCGTCAATGAGCAGTTCTTC
J gene: TRBJ1-4; V gene: TRBV24-1; clone size: NA; D gene: NA; CDR3 protein: CATSDKGGNSEKLFF; CDR3 DNA: TGTGCCACCAGTGATAAAGGGGGTAATTCTGAAAAACTGTTTTTT
J gene: TRBJ2-1; V gene: TRBV6-5; clone size: NA; D gene: NA; CDR3 protein: CASSYSRYNEQFF; CDR3 DNA: TGTGCCAGCAGTTACAGCCGGTACAATGAGCAGTTCTTC
J gene: TRBJ1-2; V gene: TRBV5-4; clone size: NA; D gene: TRBD1; CDR3 protein: CASSFDRGRFGYTF; CDR3 DNA: TGTGCCAGCAGCTTCGACAGGGGGCGCTTTGGCTACACCTTC
J gene: TRBJ2-3; V gene: TRBV9; clone size: NA; D gene: NA; CDR3 protein: CASSVDLDTQYF; CDR3 DNA: TGTGCCAGCAGCGTAGATCTAGATACGCAGTATTTT
J gene: TRBJ2-6; V gene: TRBV6-2/TRBV6-3; clone size: NA; D gene: NA; CDR3 protein: CASSYSHRSSGANVLTF; CDR3 DNA: TGTGCCAGCAGTTACAGCCACAGGAGCTCTGGGGCCAACGTCCTGACTTTC
J gene: TRBJ1-2; V gene: TRBV12-3/TRBV12-4; clone size: NA; D gene: NA; CDR3 protein: CASSLALGGYTF; CDR3 DNA: TGTGCCAGCAGTTTAGCGCTCGGTGGCTACACCTTC
J gene: TRBJ2-5; V gene: TRBV7-9; clone size: NA; D gene: TRBD1; CDR3 protein: CASSFGDREGETQYF; CDR3 DNA: TGTGCCAGCAGCTTCGGGGACAGGGAGGGGGAGACCCAGTACTTC
J gene: TRBJ2-5; V gene: TRBV6-6; clone size: NA; D gene: TRBD2; CDR3 protein: CASSTRTSWETQYF; CDR3 DNA: TGTGCCAGCAGCACCCGGACTAGTTGGGAGACCCAGTACTTC
J gene: TRBJ1-5; V gene: TRBV7-2; clone size: NA; D gene: NA; CDR3 protein: CASRWTAGQPQHF; CDR3 DNA: TGTGCCAGCAGATGGACAGCGGGGCAGCCCCAGCATTTT
J gene: TRBJ2-6; V gene: TRBV19; clone size: NA; D gene: TRBD1; CDR3 protein: CASSNGQGVPGANVLTF; CDR3 DNA: TGTGCCAGTAGTAATGGACAGGGGGTTCCCGGGGCCAACGTCCTGACTTTC
J gene: TRBJ1-2; V gene: TRBV19; clone size: NA; D gene: NA; CDR3 protein: CASLEAGVYGYTF; CDR3 DNA: TGTGCCAGTTTGGAGGCAGGGGTCTATGGCTACACCTTC
J gene: TRBJ2-1; V gene: TRBV11-3; clone size: NA; D gene: NA; CDR3 protein: CASSLGDNKQFF; CDR3 DNA: TGTGCCAGCAGCTTAGGGGACAATAAGCAGTTCTTC
J gene: TRBJ2-1; V gene: TRBV4-2; clone size: NA; D gene: TRBD2; CDR3 protein: CASSATSGGAANEQFF; CDR3 DNA: TGTGCCAGCAGCGCCACTAGCGGGGGGGCCGCCAATGAGCAGTTCTTC
J gene: TRBJ2-1; V gene: TRBV4-2; clone size: NA; D gene: NA; CDR3 protein: CASSVVYESYNEQFF; CDR3 DNA: TGTGCCAGCAGCGTCGTCTACGAATCCTACAATGAGCAGTTCTTC
J gene: TRBJ1-5; V gene: TRBV6-5; clone size: NA; D gene: NA; CDR3 protein: CASRPGKEGRQPQHF; CDR3 DNA: TGTGCCAGCAGGCCTGGGAAGGAGGGCCGGCAGCCCCAGCATTTT
J gene: TRBJ2-7; V gene: TRBV11-2; clone size: NA; D gene: TRBD1; CDR3 protein: CASSPRTGVNEQYF; CDR3 DNA: TGTGCCAGCAGCCCACGGACAGGGGTTAACGAGCAGTACTTC
J gene: TRBJ2-2; V gene: TRBV19; clone size: NA; D gene: TRBD1; CDR3 protein: CASSWTGVTPNTGELFF; CDR3 DNA: TGTGCCAGTAGTTGGACAGGGGTCACTCCGAACACCGGGGAGCTGTTTTTT
J gene: TRBJ2-2; V gene: TRBV5-8; clone size: NA; D gene: TRBD1; CDR3 protein: CASSLVGRGTGELFF; CDR3 DNA: TGTGCCAGCAGCTTGGTCGGCAGGGGGACCGGGGAGCTGTTTTTT
J gene: TRBJ2-1; V gene: TRBV2; clone size: once; D gene: NA; CDR3 protein: CASSGPVQFF; CDR3 DNA: TGTGCCAGCAGTGGTCCGGTTCAGTTCTTC
J gene: TRBJ1-4; V gene: TRBV7-8; clone size: NA; D gene: NA; CDR3 protein: CASSLGRTNEKLFF; CDR3 DNA: TGTGCCAGCAGCTTAGGGAGAACTAATGAAAAACTGTTTTTT
J gene: TRBJ1-5; V gene: TRBV28; clone size: NA; D gene: TRBD1; CDR3 protein: CASSPGTGPNQPQHF; CDR3 DNA: TGTGCCAGCAGTCCCGGGACAGGGCCTAATCAGCCCCAGCATTTT
J gene: TRBJ1-1; V gene: TRBV6-5; clone size: NA; D gene: TRBD1; CDR3 protein: CASSYSRQGNTEAFF; CDR3 DNA: TGTGCCAGCAGTTACTCGAGACAGGGGAACACTGAAGCTTTCTTT
J gene: TRBJ2-6; V gene: TRBV15; clone size: NA; D gene: NA; CDR3 protein: CATSSPGTGANVLTF; CDR3 DNA: TGTGCCACCAGCAGCCCGGGGACTGGGGCCAACGTCCTGACTTTC